The 18 T cell receptor beta chains below were found in one sample sequenced in a study of blood T cell repertoires in COVID-19 (TCRdb year 2020). Libraries were made using the immunoSEQ multiplex PCR assay. Drawn from immuneACCESS, this table holds only the in-frame rearrangements with V and J called that TCRdb kept. Clones are partly lost; checked studies trace under half to an unresolved V gene and leave the rest unexplained. The sample profile shows tens of thousands of clones; about 87% of them were found once. The ten largest clonotypes hold approximately 5% of the sample. The specimen sequenced was peripheral blood. These TCRs come from a human donor in a cohort sampled during active COVID-19.

The chain links TRBV7-3 to TRBJ2-7, with TRBD2 identical over 9 bases. CDR3 length: 14 amino acids. V trimming: 3 bases; J trimming: 7 bases; junction bases outside the gene matches: 7. The germline CDR1 and CDR2 sequences are SGHTA and FQGTGA. CDR3 loop: CASSLASGADEQYF. The DNA of the CDR3 is TGTGCCAGCAGCTTGGCTAGCGGGGCCGATGAGCAGTACTTC.

The rearrangement links TRBV30 to TRBJ2-1, with 12 bases that match TRBD2. Germline CDR1 reads GTSNPN; CDR2 reads SVGIG (reference sequence). CDR3 length: 14 amino acids. J lost 7 bases, V lost 3 bases, and 4 bases had no gene match. The CDR3 sequence is CAWRGLAGGNEQFF. CDR3 nucleotide sequence: TGTGCCTGGAGGGGGCTAGCGGGAGGGAATGAGCAGTTCTTC.

The gene calls are TRBV10-3 and TRBJ2-1, with 8 bases that match TRBD1. The ends lost 4 bases at V and 8 bases at J; junction bases unmatched: 16. This CDR3 contains 17 residues. The germline V gene encodes CDR1 ENHRY and CDR2 SYGVKD. The CDR3 DNA follows: TGTGCCATCAGTGCGCCCCTCGGGACAGGAGAAGCTGATGAGCAGTTCTTC. As protein: CAISAPLGTGEADEQFF.

The chain employs TRBV7-6 and TRBJ2-5; D not certain. The V end lost 2 bases, the J end lost 5 bases, and 15 bases lay between the germline ends. The CDR3 is 15 amino acids. Germline lookup yields CDR1 SGHVS and CDR2 FNYEAQ. The chain's CDR3 is CASSLIGTARETQYF. DNA of the CDR3: TGTGCCAGCAGCTTAATAGGAACAGCAAGGGAGACCCAGTACTTC.

This chain links TRBV16 with TRBJ2-5; D remains ambiguous. The germline CDR1 and CDR2 sequences are KGHSY and FQNENV. V dropped 4 bases and J dropped 4 bases, with 4 bases sitting between them. The CDR3 spans 11 residues. DNA for the CDR3: TGTGCCAGCAGCCTCGGAGAGACCCAGTACTTC. Encoded protein: CASSLGETQYF.

V gene TRBV21-1 combines with J gene TRBJ2-7; the DNA was not compared with TRBD2, the D call given in the table. TRBV21-1 is marked as a pseudogene. This CDR3 region has 13 residues. As DNA, the CDR3 is TGTGCCAGCAGCAAAGTAGTCGCGGGGGAGCAGTACTTC. Amino acids: CASSKVVAGEQYF.

The rearrangement links TRBV28 to TRBJ2-4, with D possibly being TRBD1 (5 bases). Germline V lookup: CDR1 MDHEN, CDR2 SYDVKM. This CDR3 region has 15 residues. With 3 bases removed from V and 0 bases from J, the gap between germline ends came to 9 bases. The CDR3, as DNA: TGTGCCAGCAGTTTCTCAACAGGAGCCAAAAACATTCAGTACTTC. Residues: CASSFSTGAKNIQYF.

This clone was observed a single time. J is TRBJ1-5 and V is TRBV15; TRBD1 might be the D (6 bases). Germline V gives CDR1 LNHNV, CDR2 YYDKDF (reference sequence). V was cut by 3 bases and J by 3 bases, with 15 bases left in between. CDR3 length: 16 amino acids. CDR3 residues: CATSRGAVNYNQPQHF. In DNA form, the CDR3 reads TGTGCCACCAGCAGGGGGGCGGTGAACTACAATCAGCCCCAGCATTTT.

This chain joins TRBV6-2 or TRBV6-3 and TRBJ2-7; 7 bases map to TRBD2. Germline V gene lookup returns CDR1 MNHEY and CDR2 SVGEGT. The CDR3 has 16 amino acids. V was pared by 3 bases and J by 0 bases, with 8 bases of the junction left unmatched. CDR3 loop: CASSYLGGRTSYEQYF. The CDR3, as DNA: TGTGCCAGCAGTTATCTAGGCGGGAGAACCTCCTACGAGCAGTACTTC.

The V call is TRBV6-2 or TRBV6-3, the J call TRBJ2-3, with TRBD2 matching over 13 bases. Germline CDR1 and CDR2: MNHEY and SVGEGT. V dropped 5 bases and J dropped 2; count of bases not matched to a gene: 7. The CDR3 runs 17 residues. The CDR3 sequence is CASSPMGLAGYTDTQYF. The CDR3 DNA reads as TGTGCCAGCAGTCCGATGGGACTAGCGGGATACACAGATACGCAGTATTTT.

The CDR3 DNA reads TGTGCCAGCAGTGCCCAACTAGCGGGAGGGGGGCATGAGCAGTTCTTC. Protein: CASSAQLAGGGHEQFF. The genes are TRBV28 and TRBJ2-1; TRBD2 aligns across 13 bases. V lost 5 bases, J lost 8 bases, and 9 bases stayed unmatched. The CDR3 spans 16 residues. Germline assignment: CDR1 MDHEN and CDR2 SYDVKM. Together with reference TRBV28 and TRBJ2-1, the CDR3 gives the full variable domain: DVKVTQSSRYLVKRTGEKVFLECVQDMDHENMFWYRQDPGLGLRLIYFSYDVKMKEKGDIPEGYSVSREKKERFSLILESASTNQTSMYLCASSAQLAGGGHEQFFGPGTRLTVL.

The J gene is TRBJ2-3, the V gene TRBV25-1; D may be TRBD2 (6 bases). In germline, CDR1 is MGHDK, CDR2 SYGVNS. V dropped 8 bases and J dropped 2 bases, with 17 bases sitting between them. This CDR3 comprises 15 residues. The CDR3: CASGGGGGATDTQYF. The CDR3 coding sequence is TGTGCCAGCGGGGGTGGCGGAGGGGCCACAGATACGCAGTATTTT.

The genes are TRBV5-1 and TRBJ2-2; TRBD1 aligns across 11 bases. CDR1 is SGHRS and CDR2 is YFSETQ in the germline V gene. V dropped 8 bases and J dropped 7; count of bases not matched to a gene: 7. The CDR3 is 14 residues long. CDR3 loop: CARKDRGRSGELFF. In DNA form, the CDR3 reads TGCGCCAGGAAGGACAGGGGGCGGAGCGGGGAGCTGTTTTTT.

In DNA, the CDR3 is TGCGCCAGCAGCCCAGTCGGACAGAACATGAACACTGAAGCTTTCTTT. Residues: CASSPVGQNMNTEAFF. The chain recombines TRBV4-3 with TRBJ1-1; D is possibly TRBD1 (6 bases). The germline CDR1 and CDR2 sequences are LGHNA and YSLEER. V dropped 4 bases and J dropped 0 bases, with 15 bases sitting between them. CDR3 length: 16 residues.

This chain joins TRBV29-1 and TRBJ2-3; 9 positions match TRBD1. CDR3 length: 20 residues. Germline V gene lookup returns CDR1 SQVTM and CDR2 ANQGSEA. The V gene end was trimmed by 2 bases and the J gene end by 1 base; junction bases not matched to a gene: 19. The CDR3 DNA reads as TGCAGCGTTGAACACCCTTCTCCGGGACAGGGATTTGGTGGCACAGATACGCAGTATTTT. It is translated as CSVEHPSPGQGFGGTDTQYF.

The V and J genes are TRBV3-1 (or the pseudogene TRBV3-2) and TRBJ2-1, with D possibly TRBD2 on 5 matching bases. The V and J ends lost 0 bases and 2 bases respectively, with 8 bases between them. Looked up from germline, CDR1 is LGHDT and CDR2 is YNNKEL (reference sequence). The CDR3 runs to 15 residues. The CDR3 reads CASSQEGSPYNEQFF. The CDR3 DNA sequence: TGTGCCAGCAGCCAAGAAGGGAGTCCCTACAATGAGCAGTTCTTC.

The chain combines TRBV5-1 with TRBJ2-7, with a possible D match to TRBD2 (6 bases). Trimming pared 3 bases from V and 2 bases from J, leaving 12 bases between. CDR3 length equals 14 residues. From germline, CDR1 is SGHRS and CDR2 YFSETQ. CDR3 sequence: CASSSAGGAYEQYF. Here the CDR3 DNA reads TGCGCCAGCAGCTCGGCCGGGGGTGCCTACGAGCAGTACTTC.

This chain connects TRBV5-4 to TRBJ1-1, with TRBD1 matching over 7 bases. Germline CDR1 reads SGHNT; CDR2 reads YYREEE (reference sequence). J was trimmed by 0 bases and V by 5 bases; bases with no gene match: 4. The length of the CDR3 is 14 residues. The CDR3 loop is CASSRQGMNTEAFF. CDR3 in DNA: TGTGCCAGCAGTAGACAGGGAATGAACACTGAAGCTTTCTTT.